This TCR beta chain comes out of a study of T-cell memory formation after mild COVID-19. Study as a whole: TCR clusters mostly belonged to single donors. Regarding the study as a whole: The appearance of some responding clones in pre-infection memory suggested that cross-reactive memory joined. While clones contracting from day 15 to 85 were balanced between CD4 and CD8, later expanders leaned CD4+. Clonal second-wave expansions that peaked on day 37 had unconfirmed SARS-CoV-2 specificity.

V lost 3 bases and J lost 2, with 10 bases in between. The germline CDR1 and CDR2 sequences are ENHRY and SYGVKD. This CDR3 comprises 14 residues. TCRdb used MiXCR to reprocess the 5' RACE reads, holding one entry per CDR3 protein. Among roughly 130,000 distinct CDR3 sequences listed, 5% to 6.5% were seen once. This clonotype was detected a few times. Antigen specificity is unknown. This TCR was sampled from an adult woman who had mild COVID-19 (a few samples of this study predate the infection). Cell type and time point are not known. Material: PBMCs or a T cell subset sorted from them (not recorded which). The genes are TRBV10-3 and TRBJ1-1; no definite D call. CDR3 in DNA: TGTGCCATCAGTGAAAACAGAGCCAACACTGAAGCTTTCTTT. Translation: CAISENRANTEAFF.